The 4 T cell receptor beta chains presented below share a single source sample, sequenced in a study of shared clonotypes between healthy human individuals. Sequencing used immunoSEQ multiplex PCR; TCRdb keeps in-frame clones, though not all of them. Here the sample spans more than 2,000,000 clones, 85% to 95% being singletons. The sequenced sample consisted of naive CD4+ T cells sorted from blood. Subset specified: CD45RA+ positively selected. The receptors originated from a man aged 18 to 30 in good health.

This clone was picked up a small number of times. CDR3 loop: CASSPNGNTIYF. The CDR3 DNA reads TGTGCCAGCAGCCCTAACGGAAACACCATATATTTT. The V and J genes are TRBV6-6 and TRBJ1-3; D ambiguous. CDR1 MNHNY and CDR2 SVGAGI come from the germline V gene (reference sequence). CDR3 length: 12 amino acids. V lost 6 bases, J lost 4 bases, and 7 bases lay in between.

This clone was seen only once. The chain has TRBV5-1 and TRBJ2-7; D ambiguous. CDR1 and CDR2 (germline): SGHRS, YFSETQ. The V end was cut by 0 bases, the J end by 1 base, with 11 bases between. The CDR3 length is 15 residues. The CDR3 loop reads CASSLDSLGSYEQYF. Written as DNA, the CDR3 is TGCGCCAGCAGCTTGGACAGTCTGGGTTCCTACGAGCAGTACTTC.

The chain is built from TRBV11-2 and TRBJ2-2; tentatively, D is TRBD1 (6 bases). CDR3 length: 16 residues. Deletions cut 1 base from V and 6 bases from J, with 15 bases between. Germline-derived CDR1 and CDR2 are SGHAT and FQNNGV. CDR3 coding DNA: TGTGCCAGCAGCTTAGTAGGGACAAGGGACCCCGGGGAGCTGTTTTTT. Amino acid sequence: CASSLVGTRDPGELFF.

This clone was picked up a small number of times. This chain joins TRBV9 and TRBJ2-2, with TRBD2 matching 12 bases. The ends lost 4 bases at V and 5 bases at J; junction bases unmatched: 9. The CDR3 contains 17 residues. Germline V gives CDR1 SGDLS, CDR2 YYNGEE. As DNA, the CDR3 is TGTGCCAGCAGCTACCCAACTAGCGGGAGGAATACCGGGGAGCTGTTTTTT. Translation: CASSYPTSGRNTGELFF. The entire variable domain, with the rest obtained from reference TRBV9 and TRBJ2-2, is as follows: DSGVTQTPKHLITATGQRVTLRCSPRSGDLSVYWYQQSLDQGLQFLIQYYNGEERAKGNILERFSAQQFPDLHSELNLSSLELGDSALYFCASSYPTSGRNTGELFFGEGSRLTVL.